This TCR beta chain was sequenced during a study of prognosis after radiotherapy for stage I lung cancer. Across the whole study: All of the patients with non-small cell lung cancer, including 7 or 8 who had refused surgery, were considered to be medically inoperable.

It was by two-round multiplex PCR that TCR beta CDR3 was amplified from genomic DNA. Specific primers for each TRBV and TRBJ gene were what first-round PCR used. A second round of PCR was carried out using universal primers. TCRdb reprocessed the multiplex PCR reads with MiXCR, giving one entry per CDR3 protein. The repertoire includes approximately 18,000 distinct CDR3 sequences, 15% to 20% of them detected once, and 35% to 45% sits in the top ten. This clonotype was detected many times. Antigen: not known. Study results and caveats: Reportedly, patients with and without metastases differed in TRBV and TRBJ gene usage. Patients who went on to get distant metastases had lower Shannon entropy after stereotactic body radiation therapy.

This sequence originates from a donor aged 50 or older with non-small cell lung cancer. The sample in question was PBMCs, obtained before or after stereotactic body radiation therapy (not recorded which).

The CDR3 spells CASSPRPGNNEKLFF. The DNA for the CDR3 is TGTGCCAGCAGCCCGCGCCCAGGAAATAATGAAAAACTGTTTTTT. This chain links TRBV3-1 with TRBJ1-4; D unclear. The CDR3 length is 15 residues. Germline CDR1 and CDR2: LGHDT and YNNKEL (reference sequence). Trimming removed 4 bases from V and 4 bases from J, with 13 bases in between.